This T cell receptor (beta chain) appears in the sequencing data of a study of cytomegalovirus exposure and HLA in healthy donors. PCR used 60 Vbeta primers and 13 Jbeta primers. Profiling relied on immunoSEQ multiplex PCR, and the TCRdb table lists in-frame clones only, not all of them. The data contain roughly 130,000 clones, more than 65% of them seen just once; the ten biggest clones take up roughly 2.6%. General study points: Reports indicated that the classifier achieved high specificity and sensitivity in diagnosing cytomegalovirus status. In a later analysis, TCR beta V- and J-gene trimming showed a link to a missense DCLRE1C variant. Segments of the TCR beta V type were, in most cases, productive about 87% or about 30% of the time in an earlier analysis.

The CDR3 has 15 amino acids. V was clipped by 2 bases and J by 5 bases; unmatched bases: 2. Germline lookup yields CDR1 SGHDT and CDR2 YYEEEE. On this clone itself: The antigen is unknown.

This receptor was taken from a man in his fifties in good health and CMV-seronegative. Sequencing was carried out using PBMCs. The chain employs TRBV5-6 and TRBJ2-5, with 14 bases lining up with TRBD2. In nucleotides, the CDR3 is TGTGCCAGCAGCTTAAGGACTAGCGGGGGGGAGACCCAGTACTTC. Translated, it gives CASSLRTSGGETQYF.